This TCR beta chain was recovered during a study of T cells after yellow fever vaccination. Study results and limitations: Reappearing after the booster were most of the clones from primary vaccination (less than 98% CD4, approximately 86% CD8). One caveat is that FACS-sorted repertoires could contain abundant clonotypes contaminating from the bulk population.

The study made its TCR cDNA through 5'RACE template switching. That step introduced a universal primer site along with UMIs. Using its own MiXCR run on the 5' RACE reads, TCRdb lists one record per CDR3 protein. The sample holds a few hundred thousand distinct CDR3 sequences, 8.7% seen once. Germline CDR1 reads SQVTM; CDR2 reads ANQGSEA. This CDR3 spans 15 amino acids. Trimming took 0 bases from V and 5 from J, leaving 16 bases between them. This clonotype was observed a handful of times. Its antigen is unknown. The chain is built from TRBV29-1 and TRBJ1-1; D is ambiguous. This TCR came from a man between 18 and 29 years old who received the YFV17D yellow fever vaccine. The source material was PBMCs, sampled on the day of the first yellow fever vaccination. The CDR3 region has the DNA TGCAGCGTTGAAGATCGGACCTATCGGGAGACTGAAGCTTTCTTT. It encodes CSVEDRTYRETEAFF.